This T cell receptor (beta chain) was observed in a study of blood T cell repertoires in COVID-19 (dated by TCRdb to about 2020). Some background on the complete study: Samples from collaborators originated in the United States, Italy and Spain and spanned both the acute and convalescent phases of COVID-19. The prospective study material was composed of cDNA or gDNA derived from T cells, B-cell-depleted T cells, or PBMCs. Subjects who had been exposed to COVID-19, were actively infected with it, or had recovered from it provided the deeply sampled blood TCRbeta repertoires that made up the dataset. The repertoires were released in a freely available public database meant as a resource for research on the immune response to SARS-CoV-2. Samples were obtained from the ongoing ImmuneRACE study (first 160 participants) and from approximately 1,200 subjects provided by 6 global collaborators. Nearly every sample came with metadata listing a de-identified subject ID, COVID-19 status, age in years and sex. Where available, HLA class I and class II types were obtained from metadata supplied by the sample provider rather than from assay-based typing. On the study overall, not on this receptor specifically: The amount of clinical and demographic metadata varied by source and participant and was provided uncurated.

Comments on this clone: This receptor's antigen is unknown. No much larger clone is present one base from it, and per-base qualities are unavailable.

Its CDR3 holds 14 amino acids, cysteine through phenylalanine. The DNA shown is the 42-base CDR3, in frame from base 1. From a lookup of the germline V gene (reference sequence), CDR1 and CDR2 are LNHDA and SQIVND. At the junction V is shortened by 6 bases and J by 0 bases; bases outside the gene matches: 3. The immunoSEQ Assay, a bias-controlled multiplex PCR, was used to amplify TCRbeta CDR3 regions from genomic DNA. The source study handled its data this way. Within the assay, amplification of reference gene primers was used to estimate how many nucleated cells each sample contained. To quantify the absolute abundance of each unique TCRbeta CDR3 rearrangement, sequence reads were collapsed and filtered. For each sample, productive Simpson clonality was calculated by taking the square root of Simpson's diversity index across productive rearrangements. TCRdb's version of the immuneACCESS table is confined to in-frame rearrangements and falls short of the full clone set. An unresolved V gene accounts for under half of the shortfall where checked; the remainder is of unknown origin. The V and J calls and clone size come from that table; D and trimming were worked out from the DNA. This sample is represented by tens of thousands of clones; roughly 83% of them were singletons. The top ten hold 2.6% of the sample.

Each collaborating institution followed its own protocols to collect whole blood in K2EDTA tubes. For TCRbeta analysis, collaborators shipped samples in one of three forms: frozen whole blood, isolated PBMCs, or DNA extracted from either of those sample types. Sequenced input: peripheral blood. This TCR was recovered from a woman between 55 and 75 years old with acute or convalescent COVID-19. Recombination connected TRBV19 to TRBJ2-7; 9 bases in the middle match TRBD1. The DNA sequence is as follows: TGTGCCAGTAGCTCGACAGGGGGCTCCTACGAGCAGTACTTC. This is translated as CASSSTGGSYEQYF.